This T cell receptor beta chain was captured by sequencing in a study of vaccination and CD4 T cells after COVID-19. The wider study: Cellular stimulation was performed using overlapping spike peptides derived from SARS-CoV-2, HCoV-NL63, HCoV-OC43 and HCoV-229E.

Sequenced with the Oncomine TCR Beta short-read assay was DNA taken from cultured CD4+ T cells. A single record per CDR3 protein comes from TCRdb applying MiXCR to the PCR reads. The repertoire holds 2,000 or so distinct CDR3 sequences, with 46% as singletons. As regards this clonotype: The antigen is unknown.

Specified treatment: approximately 11-day PBMC culture with coronavirus spike peptide pools or control peptides (ViraFEST assay). From the unexposed donor, CD4+ T cells were collected ahead of the COVID-19 pandemic (2011-2018). This CDR3 is built from 13 residues. CDR1 and CDR2 from the germline V gene are MNHEY and SMNVEV (reference sequence). The V and J ends lost 6 bases and 0 bases respectively, with 6 bases between them. Sequencing input: CD4+ T cells from blood, cultured in vitro. The gene calls are TRBV27 and TRBJ2-1, with D unresolved. The sequence was collected from a human donor in good health. CDR3 amino acids: CASRGSSYNEQFF. The CDR3 DNA reads as TGTGCCAGCAGAGGCAGCTCCTACAATGAGCAGTTCTTC.